Listed below are T cell receptor beta chains from one sample, sequenced in a study of identical twins. In TCRdb, the 5' RACE reads were re-called with MiXCR into one record per CDR3 protein. This repertoire shows 300,000 to 400,000 distinct CDR3 sequences, approximately 13% found once; its top ten account for 7.2%. The same data also went into a second study, on yellow fever vaccine responses in identical twins.

The sequenced sample was CD8+ T cells sorted from blood. Every receptor here comes from a woman aged 18-29 years in good health. CDR3s include the opening cysteine and the closing phenylalanine or tryptophan. D genes are given only for firm matches. The listing skips clone size in some rows; elsewhere it reads once, few, many or a size class.

size	V	J	D	CDR3	DNA
few	TRBV3-1	TRBJ2-1	.	CASSQVVGTNSDEQFF	TGTGCCAGCAGCCAAGTGGTTGGGACAAATAGTGATGAGCAGTTCTTC
few	TRBV6-1	TRBJ2-1	TRBD2	CASSEKVAGGPNEQFF	TGTGCCAGCAGTGAAAAGGTAGCGGGGGGGCCCAATGAGCAGTTCTTC
.	TRBV9	TRBJ2-1	TRBD2	CASSVGLAGHNEQFF	TGTGCCAGCAGCGTAGGCCTAGCGGGCCACAATGAGCAGTTCTTC
once	TRBV9	TRBJ2-1	.	CASSESNNEQFF	TGTGCCAGCAGCGAGTCAAACAATGAGCAGTTCTTC
many	TRBV29-1	TRBJ2-6	TRBD1	CSVETGGSGANVLTF	TGCAGCGTAGAGACAGGGGGCTCTGGGGCCAACGTCCTGACTTTC
.	TRBV12-3/TRBV12-4	TRBJ2-7	.	CAYSPRGGYEQYF	TGTGCCTATAGTCCTCGCGGAGGGTACGAGCAGTACTTC
.	TRBV7-9	TRBJ2-7	.	CASSISGRQYEQYF	TGTGCCAGCAGCATCTCGGGACGGCAGTACGAGCAGTACTTC
few	TRBV12-3/TRBV12-4	TRBJ2-3	TRBD1	CASSPRDRLSDTQYF	TGTGCCAGCAGCCCAAGGGACAGACTCTCAGATACGCAGTATTTT
.	TRBV18	TRBJ2-7	TRBD1	CASSRLMGTDYEQYF	TGTGCCAGCTCCCGTCTGATGGGGACAGACTACGAGCAGTACTTC
few	TRBV20-1	TRBJ2-3	.	CSARDLTGEADTQYF	TGCAGTGCTAGAGATTTAACGGGAGAGGCAGATACGCAGTATTTT
.	TRBV7-9	TRBJ1-2	TRBD1	CASSPPTGSYGYTF	TGTGCCAGCAGCCCACCGACAGGGAGCTATGGCTACACCTTC
.	TRBV14	TRBJ2-1	.	CASRNDLGDTPYNEQFF	TGTGCCAGCAGGAACGATTTAGGGGACACCCCCTACAATGAGCAGTTCTTC
.	TRBV4-1	TRBJ1-1	.	CASSQMAGEAFF	TGCGCCAGCAGCCAAATGGCAGGGGAAGCTTTCTTT
many	TRBV5-1	TRBJ2-7	.	CASSRETSYEQYF	TGCGCCAGCAGCCGAGAGACTAGTTACGAGCAGTACTTC
many	TRBV6-4	TRBJ2-1	.	CASSEEGAWNEQFF	TGTGCCAGCAGTGAGGAGGGGGCCTGGAATGAGCAGTTCTTC
many	TRBV4-2	TRBJ1-2	.	CASSQGLGPNYGYTF	TGTGCCAGCAGCCAAGGTCTCGGACCGAACTATGGCTACACCTTC
.	TRBV20-1	TRBJ1-1	TRBD1	CSASYGTGYFSEAFF	TGCAGTGCTAGTTATGGGACAGGGTATTTTTCTGAAGCTTTCTTT
.	TRBV3-1	TRBJ2-1	.	CASSQGAPSGNNEQFF	TGTGCCAGCAGCCAAGGAGCCCCTTCGGGGAACAATGAGCAGTTCTTC
many	TRBV20-1	TRBJ2-1	TRBD1	CSATTGTEQFF	TGCAGTGCTACGACAGGGACTGAGCAGTTCTTC
.	TRBV11-1	TRBJ2-2	TRBD1	CASSGTGGTGELFF	TGTGCCAGCAGCGGGACAGGCGGGACCGGGGAGCTGTTTTTT
few	TRBV3-1	TRBJ1-1	.	CASSPPINVNTEAFF	TGTGCCAGCAGCCCACCGATCAACGTGAACACTGAAGCTTTCTTT
.	TRBV5-6	TRBJ2-1	.	CASSAGQLNEQFF	TGTGCCAGCAGCGCCGGACAATTGAATGAGCAGTTCTTC
few	TRBV20-1	TRBJ2-3	.	CSAQEDGALLSTDTQYF	TGCAGTGCCCAAGAGGACGGGGCGCTACTTAGCACAGATACGCAGTATTTT
.	TRBV5-1	TRBJ2-3	TRBD2	CASSWGTSGPTDTQYF	TGCGCCAGCAGCTGGGGGACTAGCGGACCCACAGATACGCAGTATTTT
few	TRBV4-1	TRBJ2-5	TRBD2	CASSQEFASGSLETQYF	TGCGCCAGCAGCCAAGAGTTTGCTAGCGGGAGTTTGGAGACCCAGTACTTC
.	TRBV2	TRBJ2-7	.	CASRGAAYEQYF	TGTGCCAGCAGGGGGGCCGCCTACGAGCAGTACTTC
many	TRBV7-9	TRBJ2-7	TRBD2	CASSSPGTSYEQYF	TGTGCCAGCAGCTCCCCCGGGACTAGTTACGAGCAGTACTTC
.	TRBV4-1	TRBJ2-5	.	CASSQVGGRSTQYF	TGCGCCAGCAGCCAAGTTGGAGGACGCAGTACCCAGTACTTC
.	TRBV7-9	TRBJ2-7	TRBD2	CASSFGTSGRTRDEQYF	TGTGCCAGCAGCTTTGGGACTAGCGGGAGGACCAGGGACGAGCAGTACTTC
.	TRBV9	TRBJ2-3	.	CASSPGGTARTDTQYF	TGTGCCAGCAGCCCCGGCGGGACAGCCCGCACAGATACGCAGTATTTT
.	TRBV2	TRBJ2-5	TRBD2	CASRYDPGGQETQYF	TGTGCCAGCAGATATGACCCCGGGGGGCAAGAGACCCAGTACTTC
few	TRBV9	TRBJ2-1	.	CASSVVEVGNEQFF	TGTGCCAGCAGCGTAGTGGAAGTGGGGAATGAGCAGTTCTTC
many	TRBV15	TRBJ2-7	TRBD2	CATSSSLDSASGDYEQYF	TGTGCCACCAGCAGTAGCTTGGACTCGGCTAGCGGCGACTACGAGCAGTACTTC
many	TRBV4-2	TRBJ2-7	TRBD2	CASSQTQLSGRGDEQYF	TGTGCCAGCAGCCAAACTCAACTTAGCGGGAGAGGCGACGAGCAGTACTTC
many	TRBV27	TRBJ2-3	.	CASSQRILVEARSTDTQYF	TGTGCCAGCAGTCAGAGGATTCTAGTGGAGGCTCGGAGCACAGATACGCAGTATTTT
few	TRBV12-3/TRBV12-4	TRBJ2-7	TRBD2	CASSSSGFGYEQYF	TGTGCCAGCAGTTCTAGCGGGTTTGGCTACGAGCAGTACTTC
.	TRBV12-3/TRBV12-4	TRBJ1-5	.	CASSLRVRRQPQHF	TGTGCCAGCAGTTTACGGGTCCGCCGGCAGCCCCAGCATTTT
.	TRBV27	TRBJ2-2	.	CASSLSGAGTGELFF	TGTGCCAGCAGTTTATCTGGCGCGGGGACCGGGGAGCTGTTTTTT
.	TRBV7-8	TRBJ2-1	TRBD2	CASSLGASGNEQFF	TGTGCCAGCAGCTTAGGGGCTAGCGGAAATGAGCAGTTCTTC
.	TRBV18	TRBJ2-2	TRBD1	CASSPPTGGFDTGELFF	TGTGCCAGCTCACCTCCGACAGGGGGCTTCGACACCGGGGAGCTGTTTTTT
.	TRBV9	TRBJ2-7	.	CASSPTGASYEQYF	TGTGCCAGCAGCCCTACCGGAGCTTCCTACGAGCAGTACTTC
.	TRBV7-2	TRBJ2-7	TRBD2	CASSRGGSVFRYEQYF	TGTGCCAGCAGTCGCGGGGGGTCGGTATTTCGTTACGAGCAGTACTTC
.	TRBV5-1	TRBJ1-2	TRBD1	CASSTGTVGTGYGYTF	TGCGCCAGCAGCACCGGGACAGTCGGCACGGGCTATGGCTACACCTTC
many	TRBV20-1	TRBJ2-2	.	CSAREPTGEVGELFF	TGCAGTGCTAGAGAGCCTACAGGGGAGGTCGGGGAGCTGTTTTTT
.	TRBV3-1	TRBJ1-4	.	CASSQDLGETTNEKLFF	TGTGCCAGCAGCCAAGATCTCGGGGAAACGACTAATGAAAAACTGTTTTTT
.	TRBV5-1	TRBJ1-5	TRBD1	CASSLWTGGNQPQHF	TGCGCCAGCAGCCTATGGACAGGGGGGAATCAGCCCCAGCATTTT
few	TRBV7-7	TRBJ2-1	.	CASRPLGDNEQFF	TGTGCCAGCAGACCTTTAGGGGACAATGAGCAGTTCTTC
many	TRBV4-2	TRBJ2-3	TRBD2	CASSQEESGASTDTQYF	TGTGCCAGCAGCCAAGAGGAGAGCGGGGCTAGCACAGATACGCAGTATTTT
many	TRBV12-3/TRBV12-4	TRBJ2-1	.	CASSPNHNEQFF	TGTGCCAGCAGTCCCAACCACAATGAGCAGTTCTTC
few	TRBV7-9	TRBJ2-7	.	CASSLPPNHYEQYF	TGTGCCAGCAGCTTACCGCCGAATCACTACGAGCAGTACTTC
.	TRBV7-8	TRBJ1-1	.	CASSFTGTPEAFF	TGTGCCAGCAGCTTTACAGGGACGCCTGAAGCTTTCTTT
.	TRBV20-1	TRBJ1-4	TRBD1	CSARQQGWREKLFF	TGCAGTGCTCGTCAACAGGGGTGGCGTGAAAAACTGTTTTTT
.	TRBV7-9	TRBJ2-7	.	CASTHGRKYEQYF	TGTGCCAGCACGCATGGGAGGAAATACGAGCAGTACTTC
many	TRBV7-8	TRBJ2-7	.	CASSLWLGVNFGEQYF	TGTGCCAGCAGCCTCTGGTTGGGGGTAAATTTCGGAGAGCAGTACTTC
few	TRBV7-9	TRBJ2-3	TRBD1	CASSGGQDTDTQYF	TGTGCCAGCAGCGGAGGACAGGACACAGATACGCAGTATTTT
few	TRBV7-2	TRBJ2-3	.	CASSLASRGILYTQYF	TGTGCCAGCAGCTTAGCGAGTCGGGGGATTCTTTATACGCAGTATTTT
.	TRBV13	TRBJ1-2	TRBD1	CASSWDRGTYGYTF	TGTGCCAGCAGCTGGGACAGGGGGACCTATGGCTACACCTTC
.	TRBV18	TRBJ2-1	.	CASDTGSNEQFF	TGTGCCAGCGACACAGGTAGCAATGAGCAGTTCTTC
few	TRBV28	TRBJ2-7	TRBD1	CASSYGQGRYEQYF	TGTGCCAGCAGTTATGGACAGGGAAGGTACGAGCAGTACTTC
.	TRBV4-1	TRBJ1-1	.	CASSEIRPALNTEAFF	TGCGCCAGCAGCGAGATCAGACCTGCCCTGAACACTGAAGCTTTCTTT